The 30 T cell receptor beta chains below all came from one sample that was sequenced in a study of blood T cell repertoires in COVID-19 (dated by TCRdb to the early 2020s). Receptor amplification or capture employed the immunoSEQ multiplex PCR assay. TCRdb mirrors the immuneACCESS table, restricted to in-frame sequences. Some clones are absent from its copies; in checked studies, under half trace to an unresolved V gene, and the reason for the others is unknown. The sample data list some 70,000 clones, and under 85% of these were observed just once. Approximately 9.3% of the sample is taken by the ten largest. Sequencing was carried out using peripheral blood. These receptor sequences come from a woman aged 45-59 years with acute or convalescent COVID-19.

The chain combines TRBV30 with TRBJ2-6; 7 positions agree with TRBD2. V dropped 0 bases and J dropped 2; count of bases not matched to a gene: 1. CDR3 length: 15 residues. Germline-derived CDR1 and CDR2 are GTSNPN and SVGIG (reference sequence). For the CDR3, the DNA is TGTGCCTGGAGTGTGGGAGGGGCTGGGGCCAACGTCCTGACTTTC. It encodes CAWSVGGAGANVLTF.

The DNA of the CDR3 is TGTGCCAGCAGCCCCGACACTGAAGCTTTCTTT. Its protein is CASSPDTEAFF. This chain uses TRBV28 with TRBJ1-1; D ambiguous. CDR3 length: 11 amino acids. Trimming cost V 6 bases and J 3 bases, with 5 bases left between them. CDR1 is MDHEN, CDR2 SYDVKM, per germline.

The J gene is TRBJ2-5, the V gene TRBV7-9, with unresolved D. There are 18 residues in the CDR3. Trimming cost V 1 base and J 1 base, with 19 bases left between them. Germline lookup yields CDR1 SEHNR and CDR2 FQNEAQ (reference sequence). CDR3 in DNA: TGTGCCAGCAGCTTAGGTTCCGCCGGCTGGGCAGTCCAAGAGACCCAGTACTTC. It yields the protein CASSLGSAGWAVQETQYF.

The V and J genes are TRBV4-3 and TRBJ1-1; D is perhaps TRBD1 (6 bases). Trimming stripped 1 base from V and 1 base from J, with 13 bases between. This CDR3 has 16 residues. Germline assignment: CDR1 LGHNA and CDR2 YSLEER. The CDR3 sequence: CASSQVEGTSNTEAFF. In DNA form, the CDR3 reads TGCGCCAGCAGCCAAGTAGAGGGGACATCGAACACTGAAGCTTTCTTT.

As regards this clone: Germline is not matched at one junction end, which may reflect a read error. The chain has TRBV15 and TRBJ2-4, with TRBD1 matching over 8 bases. The CDR3 is 13 residues long. Germline CDR1 LNHNV, CDR2 YYDKDF (reference sequence). The CDR3 region has the DNA TGTGCCACCAGCAGGGTGACAGGGGTCCCAACTGTCTTC. The encoded protein is CATSRVTGVPTVF.

This clone has only a few counts. CDR3 DNA: TGTGCCAGCAGTCTCCTTCGTCGGGATGAGCAGTTCTTC. This sequence encodes CASSLLRRDEQFF. The chain recombines TRBV12-3 or TRBV12-4 with TRBJ2-1; D uncertain. This CDR3 spans 13 amino acids. V was shortened by 5 bases and J by 8 bases, with 13 bases between the two germline ends.

The CDR3: CASSMGAVSEAFF. CDR3 DNA sequence: TGTGCCAGCAGCATGGGGGCTGTGTCTGAAGCTTTCTTT. The chain couples TRBV7-9 to TRBJ1-1; TRBD1 might be the D (6 bases). The germline gives CDR1 SEHNR, CDR2 FQNEAQ (reference sequence). The CDR3 is 13 residues long. Trimming left V 5 bases short and J 6 bases short, with 13 bases between. Filled out from reference TRBV7-9 and TRBJ1-1, the complete variable domain reads DTGVSQNPRHKITKRGQNVTFRCDPISEHNRLYWYRQTLGQGPEFLTYFQNEAQLEKSRLLSDRFSAERPKGSFSTLEIQRTEQGDSAMYLCASSMGAVSEAFFGQGTRLTVV.

J is TRBJ1-3 and V is TRBV29-1, with D perhaps matching TRBD1 (5 bases). CDR1 is SQVTM, CDR2 ANQGSEA, per germline. V was clipped by 1 base and J by 2 bases, with 9 bases between them. The CDR3 length is 14 residues. CDR3 bases: TGCAGCGTTGAAGGGACAATAACTGGAAACACCATATATTTT. This codes for CSVEGTITGNTIYF.

The chain carries TRBV7-3 and TRBJ1-2; possible D gene TRBD1, 6 bases. The V end was cut by 5 bases, the J end by 4 bases, with 23 bases between. The CDR3 length is 17 residues. Germline values: CDR1 SGHTA, CDR2 FQGTGA. CDR3 in amino acids: CASSHGAGDFEAYGYTF. The DNA for the CDR3 is TGTGCCAGCAGCCACGGGGCAGGGGATTTTGAGGCCTATGGCTACACCTTC.

V and J are TRBV24-1 and TRBJ2-1; 7 nucleotides match TRBD2. The CDR3 totals 14 residues. Trimming removed 7 bases from V and 3 bases from J; junction bases left unmatched: 5. CDR1 and CDR2 from the germline V gene are KGHDR and SFDVKD. CDR3 region: CATRGGGSYNEQFF. CDR3 bases: TGTGCCACCAGGGGGGGAGGGAGCTACAATGAGCAGTTCTTC.

V usage is TRBV5-1 and J usage is TRBJ1-2, with D uncertain. The CDR3 length is 12 residues. V was shortened by 4 bases and J by 3 bases, with 7 bases between the two germline ends. The germline CDR1 and CDR2 sequences are SGHRS and YFSETQ. The CDR3 sequence: CASSPTDYGYTF. The CDR3 bases are TGCGCCAGCAGCCCTACTGACTATGGCTACACCTTC.

The V gene is TRBV5-8, the J gene TRBJ1-1; 9 nucleotides line up with TRBD1. There are 14 residues in the CDR3. V was pared by 4 bases and J by 10 bases, with 11 bases of the junction left unmatched. Germline CDR1 reads SGHTS; CDR2 reads YDEGEE. The CDR3 region is CASSRRDRDRVAFF. For the CDR3, the DNA is TGTGCCAGCAGCCGTCGGGACCGGGACAGGGTAGCTTTCTTT. Using reference TRBV5-8 and TRBJ1-1 for the parts outside the CDR3, the full variable domain is EAGVTQSPTHLIKTRGQQATLRCSPISGHTSVYWYQQALGLGLQFLLWYDEGEERNRGNFPPRFSGRQFPNYSSELNVNALELEDSALYLCASSRRDRDRVAFFGQGTRLTVV.

The J gene is TRBJ2-3, the V gene TRBV12-3 or TRBV12-4, with D unclear. The CDR3 loop spans 13 amino acids. Trimming shortened V by 7 bases and J by 2 bases, and 10 bases separated the two germline ends. The CDR3 nucleotides read TGTGCCAGCATGTTAAGCGTCACAGATACGCAGTATTTT. Translating gives CASMLSVTDTQYF.

This clone was recorded once. The chain joins TRBV30 to TRBJ1-6; weak D call: TRBD1 (6 bases). CDR1 is GTSNPN and CDR2 is SVGIG in the germline V gene (reference sequence). The germline V and J ends were trimmed by 1 base and 7 bases, with 11 bases remaining between them. The CDR3 has 14 amino acids. The CDR3 here is CAWSEDSLNSPLHF. Here the CDR3 DNA reads TGTGCCTGGAGTGAGGACAGCCTCAATTCACCCCTCCACTTT.

This clone was detected only a few times. This chain uses TRBV4-2 with TRBJ2-3; tentatively, D is TRBD1 (5 bases). The CDR3 is 15 amino acids. Trimming pared 5 bases from V and 3 bases from J, leaving 15 bases between. The germline V gene has CDR1 LGHNA and CDR2 YNFKEQ. This CDR3 is CASSYGQGETDTQYF. In DNA, the CDR3 is TGTGCCAGCAGCTACGGGCAGGGCGAGACAGATACGCAGTATTTT.

The chain combines TRBV7-6 with TRBJ2-1; 7 positions agree with TRBD2. Germline trimming cut 5 bases from V and 5 bases from J; bases unmatched to any gene: 9. CDR1 and CDR2 from the germline V gene are SGHVS and FNYEAQ. This CDR3 has 15 residues. The CDR3 DNA is TGTGCCAGCAGCCCCAGAGGCGGGAGAGACAATGAGCAGTTCTTC. Translating gives CASSPRGGRDNEQFF.

V and J are TRBV4-1 and TRBJ2-2; TRBD2 is a possible D gene (6 bases). CDR3 size: 15 residues. Germline V lookup: CDR1 MGHRA, CDR2 YSYEKL. Trimming took 3 bases from V and 1 from J, leaving 9 bases between them. CDR3 DNA: TGCGCCAGCAGCCAGGTTAGCGGGAACACCGGGGAGCTGTTTTTT. This codes for CASSQVSGNTGELFF.

The CDR3: CASSDRLNEQFF. CDR3 bases: TGTGCCAGCAGCGACAGGCTCAATGAGCAGTTCTTC. The V call is TRBV6-2 or TRBV6-3, the J call TRBJ2-1; maybe TRBD1 (6 bases). Per germline, CDR1 MNHEY and CDR2 SVGEGT. V dropped 6 bases and J dropped 6 bases, with 9 bases sitting between them. This CDR3 is 12 amino acids long.

The chain recombines TRBV3-1 (or the pseudogene TRBV3-2) with TRBJ1-2; D call uncertain. CDR1 and CDR2 from the germline V gene are LGHDT and YNNKEL (reference sequence). Trimming stripped 1 base from V and 8 bases from J, with 11 bases between. The CDR3 contains 13 residues. CDR3 in DNA: TGTGCCAGCAGCCAAGGGCTCGCGGGGGGCTACACCTTC. Amino acids: CASSQGLAGGYTF.

V usage is TRBV28 and J usage is TRBJ1-1; a weak D match, TRBD1 (5 bases). The CDR3 has 16 amino acids. Germline V gene lookup returns CDR1 MDHEN and CDR2 SYDVKM. Trimming took off 5 bases at V and 0 bases at J, with 16 bases between the two ends. CDR3 amino acids: CASSNRGGDMNTEAFF. Written as DNA, the CDR3 is TGTGCCAGCAGTAACCGGGGGGGAGATATGAACACTGAAGCTTTCTTT.

The gene calls are TRBV7-9 and TRBJ2-3; the D gene is possibly TRBD1 (6 bases). The CDR3 covers 17 residues. Germline CDR1 is SEHNR and CDR2 is FQNEAQ (reference sequence). Trimming stripped 4 bases from V and 0 bases from J, with 17 bases between. CDR3 protein: CASSYALGGGSTDTQYF. CDR3 DNA: TGTGCCAGCAGCTACGCCTTAGGGGGTGGTAGCACAGATACGCAGTATTTT.

This clone was counted once. This sequence joins TRBV7-9 and TRBJ2-1; TRBD2 aligns across 9 bases. Germline values: CDR1 SEHNR, CDR2 FQNEAQ (reference sequence). Trimming took 0 bases from V and 3 from J; bases not matched to a gene: 3. This CDR3 has 16 amino acids. CDR3: CASSLAVTSGYNEQFF. CDR3 nucleotide sequence: TGTGCCAGCAGCTTAGCTGTGACTAGCGGCTACAATGAGCAGTTCTTC.

J is TRBJ1-1 and V is TRBV19; D not resolved. Germline-derived CDR1 and CDR2 are LNHDA and SQIVND (reference sequence). V gave up 5 bases and J gave up 4 bases, with 17 bases separating them. The CDR3 totals 15 residues. CDR3 region: CASSSGFKAFTEAFF. The CDR3 DNA follows: TGTGCCAGTAGTTCAGGATTCAAGGCTTTCACTGAAGCTTTCTTT.

The chain recombines TRBV27 with TRBJ1-5, with 9 bases matching TRBD1. The CDR3 consists of 15 residues. Germline V gives CDR1 MNHEY, CDR2 SMNVEV (reference sequence). Trimming removed 7 bases from V and 3 bases from J; junction bases left unmatched: 7. The CDR3 reads CASKNRGLDNQPQHF. The CDR3 DNA reads as TGTGCCAGCAAGAACAGGGGGCTCGACAATCAGCCCCAGCATTTT.

Only a few counts were recorded for this clone. The genes are TRBV19 and TRBJ1-6, with D maybe TRBD1 (5 bases). The CDR3 spans 13 residues. V was cut by 3 bases and J by 6 bases, with 6 bases left in between. From germline, CDR1 is LNHDA and CDR2 SQIVND (reference sequence). The CDR3 region has the DNA TGTGCCAGTAGTATGGGGCTTAATTCACCCCTCCACTTT. Amino acids: CASSMGLNSPLHF. Complete variable domain (other parts from reference TRBV19 and TRBJ1-6): DGGITQSPKYLFRKEGQNVTLSCEQNLNHDAMYWYRQDPGQGLRLIYYSQIVNDFQKGDIAEGYSVSREKKESFPLTVTSAQKNPTAFYLCASSMGLNSPLHFGNGTRLTVT.

The chain recombines TRBV6-6 with TRBJ1-4; the match to TRBD1 covers 7 bases. This CDR3 spans 13 amino acids. V lost 5 bases, J lost 4 bases, and 1 base stayed unmatched. Germline CDR1 and CDR2: MNHNY and SVGAGI (reference sequence). This CDR3 reads CASSRQGNEKLFF. The DNA of the CDR3 is TGTGCCAGCAGTAGACAGGGTAATGAAAAACTGTTTTTT.

This chain connects TRBV18 to TRBJ1-4; 7 positions agree with TRBD1. Germline V gives CDR1 KGHSH, CDR2 LQKENI. CDR3 length: 16 residues. V lost 4 bases and J lost 3; bases outside the gene matches: 8. CDR3 nucleotide sequence: TGTGCCAGCTCACACGGGACAGCGGCCTCTAATGAAAAACTGTTTTTT. Its translation: CASSHGTAASNEKLFF.

V and J are TRBV5-1 and TRBJ1-1, with TRBD1 matching 8 bases. V was clipped by 2 bases and J by 5 bases; unmatched bases: 5. The CDR3 runs 14 residues. Per the germline V gene, CDR1 is SGHRS and CDR2 is YFSETQ. The CDR3 coding sequence is TGCGCCAGCAGCTTAACACAGGGGGGAACTGAAGCTTTCTTT. Its protein product is CASSLTQGGTEAFF.

V gene TRBV7-8 combines with J gene TRBJ1-2; unclear D gene. V lost 5 bases and J lost 7, with 17 bases in between. CDR1 is SGHVS, CDR2 FQNEAQ, per germline. The CDR3 is made up of 14 amino acids. The CDR3 bases are TGTGCCAGCAGCCCTACCCAAGTTATCGCTGGCTACACCTTC. Amino acids: CASSPTQVIAGYTF.

This clone occurred once. The genes are TRBV27 and TRBJ2-7; 7 bases match TRBD2. Germline V gene lookup returns CDR1 MNHEY and CDR2 SMNVEV (reference sequence). CDR3 length: 17 residues. Trimming at V came to 5 bases and at J to 0 bases, leaving 13 bases not matched to a gene. CDR3 sequence reads: CASSNIPSGEISYEQYF. The CDR3, as DNA: TGTGCCAGCAGTAATATCCCCAGCGGGGAGATCTCCTACGAGCAGTACTTC.